The rows below give T cell receptor beta chains drawn from one sample of a study of T cell responses to AZD1222 COVID-19 vaccine. Sequencing was performed with immunoSEQ multiplex PCR; in TCRdb, only in-frame clones are kept and a portion is missing. The repertoire holds 140,000 to 150,000 clones, with just over 90% as singletons. The sample was peripheral blood, taken on day 0 of AZD1222 vaccination. All receptors come from an adult in good health. CDR3s leave out the opening cysteine and the closing phenylalanine or tryptophan. Fields, in order: J gene, V gene, CDR3 protein.

j_gene: TRBJ2-1
v_gene: TRBV4-2
CDR3aa: ASSQDTSNEQF

j_gene: TRBJ1-4
v_gene: TRBV7-3
CDR3aa: ASSSTFGTGLEKLF

j_gene: TRBJ2-3
v_gene: TRBV6-9
CDR3aa: ASSLKAGGQY

j_gene: TRBJ2-7
v_gene: TRBV6-6
CDR3aa: ASSYLRFEQY

j_gene: TRBJ2-1
v_gene: TRBV6-5
CDR3aa: ASSYQASEPYNEQF

j_gene: TRBJ2-2
v_gene: TRBV5-5
CDR3aa: ASSWGGVGTGELF

j_gene: TRBJ1-2
v_gene: TRBV5-6
CDR3aa: ASSHIQGRSAYGYT

j_gene: TRBJ2-4
v_gene: TRBV7-2
CDR3aa: ASSRGAGLNRNIQY

j_gene: TRBJ2-2
v_gene: TRBV7-9
CDR3aa: ASTTSSGAKELF

j_gene: TRBJ1-5
v_gene: TRBV3-1/TRBV3-2
CDR3aa: ASSPRGGNQPQH

j_gene: TRBJ2-3
v_gene: TRBV5-8
CDR3aa: ASSQGLAVLTDTQY

j_gene: TRBJ2-1
v_gene: TRBV19
CDR3aa: ASSRGQVRNEQF

j_gene: TRBJ2-7
v_gene: TRBV7-3
CDR3aa: ASSEGPPYEQY

j_gene: TRBJ1-1
v_gene: TRBV5-3
CDR3aa: ATGQGGAEAF

j_gene: TRBJ1-6
v_gene: TRBV5-1
CDR3aa: ASSLGQSYSPLH

j_gene: TRBJ2-1
v_gene: TRBV19
CDR3aa: ATRQDYNEQF

j_gene: TRBJ1-3
v_gene: TRBV7-8
CDR3aa: ASSWGNTIY

j_gene: TRBJ2-7
v_gene: TRBV7-9
CDR3aa: ASSLGGDEQY

j_gene: TRBJ1-1
v_gene: TRBV6-1
CDR3aa: ASSDILPEAF

j_gene: TRBJ2-2
v_gene: TRBV7-3
CDR3aa: ASSLTAGPPGTGELF

j_gene: TRBJ2-7
v_gene: TRBV10-3
CDR3aa: AISWTGAYEQY

j_gene: TRBJ1-1
v_gene: TRBV5-1
CDR3aa: ASSLGDRGFGTEAF

j_gene: TRBJ2-7
v_gene: TRBV2
CDR3aa: ASAPGGWGEQY

j_gene: TRBJ1-2
v_gene: TRBV28
CDR3aa: ASSPHLYGYT

j_gene: TRBJ2-5
v_gene: TRBV18
CDR3aa: ASSPTSGEETQY

j_gene: TRBJ1-1
v_gene: TRBV28
CDR3aa: ASSYEALNTEAF